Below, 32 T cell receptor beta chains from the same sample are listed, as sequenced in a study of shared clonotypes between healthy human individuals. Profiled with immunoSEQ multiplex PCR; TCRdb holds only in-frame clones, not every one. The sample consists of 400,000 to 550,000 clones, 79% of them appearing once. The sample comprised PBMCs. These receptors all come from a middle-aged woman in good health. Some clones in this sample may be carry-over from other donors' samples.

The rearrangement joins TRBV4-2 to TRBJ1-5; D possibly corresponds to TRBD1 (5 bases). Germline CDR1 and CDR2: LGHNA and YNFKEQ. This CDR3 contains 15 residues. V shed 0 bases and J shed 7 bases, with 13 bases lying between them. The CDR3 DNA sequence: TGTGCCAGCAGCCAAGATCCTGGGGGAGCCCAGCCCCAGCATTTT. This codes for CASSQDPGGAQPQHF.

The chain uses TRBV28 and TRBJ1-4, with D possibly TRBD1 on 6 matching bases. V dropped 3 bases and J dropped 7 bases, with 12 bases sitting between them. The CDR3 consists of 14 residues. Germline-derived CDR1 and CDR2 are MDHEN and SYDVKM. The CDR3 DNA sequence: TGTGCCAGCAGTTTTCCAGGGGCCTTTGAAAAACTGTTTTTT. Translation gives CASSFPGAFEKLFF.

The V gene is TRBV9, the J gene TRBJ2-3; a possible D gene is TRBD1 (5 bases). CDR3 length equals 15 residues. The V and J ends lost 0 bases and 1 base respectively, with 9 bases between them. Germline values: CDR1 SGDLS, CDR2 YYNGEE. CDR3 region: CASSVDQGGTDTQYF. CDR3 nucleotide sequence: TGTGCCAGCAGCGTAGACCAGGGCGGCACAGATACGCAGTATTTT.

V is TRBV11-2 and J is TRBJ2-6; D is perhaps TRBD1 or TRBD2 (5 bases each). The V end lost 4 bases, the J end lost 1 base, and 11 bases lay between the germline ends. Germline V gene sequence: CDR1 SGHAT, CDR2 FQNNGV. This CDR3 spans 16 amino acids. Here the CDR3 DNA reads TGTGCCAGCAGCTGGGACCTTAGGTCTGGGGCCAACGTCCTGACTTTC. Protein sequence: CASSWDLRSGANVLTF.

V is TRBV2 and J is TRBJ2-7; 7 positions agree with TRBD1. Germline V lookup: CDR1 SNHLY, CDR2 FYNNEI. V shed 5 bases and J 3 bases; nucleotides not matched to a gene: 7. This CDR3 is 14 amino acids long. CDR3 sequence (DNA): TGTGCCAGCAGTACCATCGGGACAGTCTACGAGCAGTACTTC. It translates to CASSTIGTVYEQYF.

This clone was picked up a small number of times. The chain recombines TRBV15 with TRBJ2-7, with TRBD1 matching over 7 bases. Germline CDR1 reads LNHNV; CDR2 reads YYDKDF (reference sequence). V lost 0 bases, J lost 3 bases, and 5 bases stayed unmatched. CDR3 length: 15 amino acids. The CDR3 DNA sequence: TGTGCCACCAGCAGAGATAGGGGGCAGGGCTACGAGCAGTACTTC. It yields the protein CATSRDRGQGYEQYF.

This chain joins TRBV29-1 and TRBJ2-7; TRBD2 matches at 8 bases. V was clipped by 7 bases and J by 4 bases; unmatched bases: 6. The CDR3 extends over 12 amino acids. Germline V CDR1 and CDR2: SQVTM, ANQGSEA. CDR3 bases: TGCAGCGCCGTCAGCGGGAGTTACGAGCAGTACTTC. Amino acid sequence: CSAVSGSYEQYF.

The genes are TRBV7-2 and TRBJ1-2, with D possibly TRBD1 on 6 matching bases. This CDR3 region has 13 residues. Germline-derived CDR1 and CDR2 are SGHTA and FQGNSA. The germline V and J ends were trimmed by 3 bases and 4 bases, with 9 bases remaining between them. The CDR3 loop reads CASSLPGVYGYTF. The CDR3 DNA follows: TGTGCCAGCAGCTTGCCAGGGGTCTATGGCTACACCTTC.

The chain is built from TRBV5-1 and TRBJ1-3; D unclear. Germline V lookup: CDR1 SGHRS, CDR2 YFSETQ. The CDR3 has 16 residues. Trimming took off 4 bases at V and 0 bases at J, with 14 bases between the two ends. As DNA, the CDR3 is TGCGCCAGCAGCCTGGAGATAACGGACTCTGGAAACACCATATATTTT. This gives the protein CASSLEITDSGNTIYF.

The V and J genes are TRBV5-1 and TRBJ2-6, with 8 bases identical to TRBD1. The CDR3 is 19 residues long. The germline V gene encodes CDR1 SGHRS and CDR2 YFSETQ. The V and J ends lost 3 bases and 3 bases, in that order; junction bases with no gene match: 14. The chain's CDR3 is CASSSMQGAGIYGANVLTF. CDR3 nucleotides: TGCGCCAGCAGCTCGATGCAGGGGGCGGGAATATATGGGGCCAACGTCCTGACTTTC.

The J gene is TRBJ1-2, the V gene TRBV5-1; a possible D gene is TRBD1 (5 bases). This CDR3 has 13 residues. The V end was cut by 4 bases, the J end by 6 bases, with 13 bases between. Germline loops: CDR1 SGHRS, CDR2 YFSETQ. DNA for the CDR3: TGCGCCAGCAGCGTGGACATCGCTAATGGCTACACCTTC. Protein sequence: CASSVDIANGYTF.

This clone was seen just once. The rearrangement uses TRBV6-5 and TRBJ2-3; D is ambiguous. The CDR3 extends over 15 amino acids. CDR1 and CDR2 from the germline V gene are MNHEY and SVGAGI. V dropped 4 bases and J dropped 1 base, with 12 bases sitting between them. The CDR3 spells CASSSHQGGTDTQYF. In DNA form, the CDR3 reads TGTGCCAGCAGTTCCCATCAAGGTGGCACAGATACGCAGTATTTT.

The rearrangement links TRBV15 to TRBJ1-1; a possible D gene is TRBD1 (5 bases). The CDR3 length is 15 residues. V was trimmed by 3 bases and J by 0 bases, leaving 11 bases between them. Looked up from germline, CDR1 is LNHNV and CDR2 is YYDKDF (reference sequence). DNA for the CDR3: TGTGCCACCAGCAGGGGGGGTGGGATGAACACTGAAGCTTTCTTT. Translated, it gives CATSRGGGMNTEAFF.

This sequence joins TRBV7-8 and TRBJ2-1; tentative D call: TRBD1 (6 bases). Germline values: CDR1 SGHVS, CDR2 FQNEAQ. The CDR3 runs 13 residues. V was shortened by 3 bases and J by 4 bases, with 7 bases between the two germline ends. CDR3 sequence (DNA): TGTGCCAGCAGCTTGGGACAATACAATGAGCAGTTCTTC. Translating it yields CASSLGQYNEQFF.

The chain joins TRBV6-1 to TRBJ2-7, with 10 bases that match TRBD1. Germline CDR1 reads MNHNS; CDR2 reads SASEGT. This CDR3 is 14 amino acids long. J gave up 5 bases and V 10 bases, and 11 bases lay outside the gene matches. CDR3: CATPRDRGTHEQYF. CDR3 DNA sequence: TGTGCCACCCCCCGGGACAGGGGAACCCACGAGCAGTACTTC.

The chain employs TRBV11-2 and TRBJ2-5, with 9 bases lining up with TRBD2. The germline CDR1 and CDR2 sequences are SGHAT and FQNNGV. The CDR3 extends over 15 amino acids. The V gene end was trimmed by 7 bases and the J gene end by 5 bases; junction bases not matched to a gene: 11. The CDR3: CASTLWAGGQETQYF. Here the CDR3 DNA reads TGTGCCAGCACCCTCTGGGCGGGAGGGCAGGAGACCCAGTACTTC.

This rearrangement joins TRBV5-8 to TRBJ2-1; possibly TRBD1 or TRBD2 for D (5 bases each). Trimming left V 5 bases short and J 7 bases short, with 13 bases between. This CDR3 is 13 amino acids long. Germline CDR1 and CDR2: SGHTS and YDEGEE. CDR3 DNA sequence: TGTGCCAGCAGTCGGGACGTTCGGAATGAGCAGTTCTTC. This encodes CASSRDVRNEQFF.

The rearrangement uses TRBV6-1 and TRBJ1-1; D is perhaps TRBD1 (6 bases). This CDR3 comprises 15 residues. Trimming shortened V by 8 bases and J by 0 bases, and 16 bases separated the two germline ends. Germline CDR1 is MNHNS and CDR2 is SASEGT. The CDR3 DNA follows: TGTGCCAGCTACTTCGGGGGGGCTGTGAACACTGAAGCTTTCTTT. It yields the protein CASYFGGAVNTEAFF.

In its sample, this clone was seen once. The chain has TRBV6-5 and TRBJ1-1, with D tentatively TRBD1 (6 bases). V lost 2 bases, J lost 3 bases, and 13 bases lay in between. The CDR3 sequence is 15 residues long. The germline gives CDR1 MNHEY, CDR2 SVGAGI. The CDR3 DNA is TGTGCCAGCAGTTACAAGGGGGTGTCGGACACTGAAGCTTTCTTT. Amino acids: CASSYKGVSDTEAFF.

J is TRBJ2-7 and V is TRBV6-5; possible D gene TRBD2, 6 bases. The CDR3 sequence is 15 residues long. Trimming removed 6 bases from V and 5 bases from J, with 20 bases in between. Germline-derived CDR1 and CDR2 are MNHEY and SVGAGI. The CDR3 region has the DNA TGTGCCAGCAGGGCGGGACGGCTCTTAGGGCACGAGCAGTACTTC. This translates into CASRAGRLLGHEQYF.

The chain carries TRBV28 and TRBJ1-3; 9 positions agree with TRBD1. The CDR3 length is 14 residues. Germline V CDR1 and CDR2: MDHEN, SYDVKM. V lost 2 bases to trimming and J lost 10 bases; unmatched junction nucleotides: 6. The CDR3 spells CASSLLGTGRTIYF. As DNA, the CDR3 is TGTGCCAGCAGTTTACTGGGGACAGGGCGGACCATATATTTT.

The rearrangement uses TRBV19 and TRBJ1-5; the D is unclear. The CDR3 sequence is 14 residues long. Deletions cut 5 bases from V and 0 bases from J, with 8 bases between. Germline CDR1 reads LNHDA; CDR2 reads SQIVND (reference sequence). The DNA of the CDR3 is TGTGCCAGTAGTGCCGCGAATAGCAATCAGCCCCAGCATTTT. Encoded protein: CASSAANSNQPQHF. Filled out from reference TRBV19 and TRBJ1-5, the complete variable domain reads DGGITQSPKYLFRKEGQNVTLSCEQNLNHDAMYWYRQDPGQGLRLIYYSQIVNDFQKGDIAEGYSVSREKKESFPLTVTSAQKNPTAFYLCASSAANSNQPQHFGDGTRLSIL.

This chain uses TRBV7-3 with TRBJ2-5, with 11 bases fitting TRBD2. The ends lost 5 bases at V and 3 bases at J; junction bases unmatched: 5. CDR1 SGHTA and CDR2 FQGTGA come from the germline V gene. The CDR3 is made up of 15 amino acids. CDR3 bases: TGTGCCAGCAGCCAGGGGGGACTAGCGGAAGAGACCCAGTACTTC. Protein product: CASSQGGLAEETQYF.

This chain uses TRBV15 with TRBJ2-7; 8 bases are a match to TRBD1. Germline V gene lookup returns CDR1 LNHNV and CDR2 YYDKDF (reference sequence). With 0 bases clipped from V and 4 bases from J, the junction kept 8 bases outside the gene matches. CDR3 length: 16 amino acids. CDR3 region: CATSRDTPRQGYEQYF. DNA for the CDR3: TGTGCCACCAGCAGAGATACCCCGCGACAGGGGTACGAGCAGTACTTC.

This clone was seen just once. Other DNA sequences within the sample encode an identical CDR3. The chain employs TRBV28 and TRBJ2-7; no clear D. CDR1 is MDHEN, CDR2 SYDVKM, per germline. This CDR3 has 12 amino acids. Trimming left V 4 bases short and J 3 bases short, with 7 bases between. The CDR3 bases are TGTGCCAGCAGTTACGGTGGCTACGAGCAGTACTTC. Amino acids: CASSYGGYEQYF.

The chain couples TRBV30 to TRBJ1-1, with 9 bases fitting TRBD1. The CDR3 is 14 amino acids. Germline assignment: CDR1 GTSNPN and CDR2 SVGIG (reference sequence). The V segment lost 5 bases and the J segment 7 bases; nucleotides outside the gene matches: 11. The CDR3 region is CAWGTGTGPYEAFF. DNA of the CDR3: TGTGCCTGGGGCACCGGGACAGGGCCTTATGAAGCTTTCTTT.

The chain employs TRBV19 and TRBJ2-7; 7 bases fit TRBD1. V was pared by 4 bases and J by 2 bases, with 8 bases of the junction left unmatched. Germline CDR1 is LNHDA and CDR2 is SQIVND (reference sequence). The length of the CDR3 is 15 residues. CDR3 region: CASSRSGRGPYEQYF. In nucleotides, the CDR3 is TGTGCCAGTAGTAGGTCGGGTAGGGGGCCCTACGAGCAGTACTTC.

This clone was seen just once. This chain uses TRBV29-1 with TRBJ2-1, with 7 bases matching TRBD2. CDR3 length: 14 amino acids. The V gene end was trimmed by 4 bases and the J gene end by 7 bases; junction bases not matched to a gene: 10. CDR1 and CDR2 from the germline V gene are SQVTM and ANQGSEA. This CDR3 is CSVAWGRVVNEQFF. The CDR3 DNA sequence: TGCAGCGTTGCGTGGGGGAGGGTAGTAAATGAGCAGTTCTTC.

This CDR3 reads CAISPGLAGLLGYNEQFF. CDR3 nucleotide sequence: TGTGCCATCAGCCCGGGACTAGCGGGGCTGCTAGGGTACAATGAGCAGTTCTTC. V and J are TRBV10-3 and TRBJ2-1, with 13 bases aligning to TRBD2. This CDR3 region has 18 residues. V shed 6 bases, J shed 4 bases, and the junction held 12 bases outside the gene matches. Germline V lookup: CDR1 ENHRY, CDR2 SYGVKD.

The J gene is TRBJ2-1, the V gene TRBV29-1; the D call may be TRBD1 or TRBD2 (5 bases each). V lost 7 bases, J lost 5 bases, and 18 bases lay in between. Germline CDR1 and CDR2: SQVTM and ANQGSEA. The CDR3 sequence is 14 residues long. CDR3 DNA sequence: TGCAGCGCCGGCATAGCAGGGACCAACAATGAGCAGTTCTTC. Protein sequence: CSAGIAGTNNEQFF.

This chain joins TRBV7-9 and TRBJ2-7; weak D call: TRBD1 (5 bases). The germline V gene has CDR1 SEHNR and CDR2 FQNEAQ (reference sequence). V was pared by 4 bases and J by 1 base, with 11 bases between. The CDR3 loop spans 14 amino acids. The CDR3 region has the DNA TGTGCCAGCAGCTCAGGGCTCCCATCCTACGAGCAGTACTTC. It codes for CASSSGLPSYEQYF.

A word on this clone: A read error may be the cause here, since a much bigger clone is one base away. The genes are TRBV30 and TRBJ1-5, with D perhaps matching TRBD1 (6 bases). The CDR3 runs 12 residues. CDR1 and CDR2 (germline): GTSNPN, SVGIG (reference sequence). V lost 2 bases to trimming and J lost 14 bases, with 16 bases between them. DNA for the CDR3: TGTGCCTGGAGTCCCGAGACAGGCCCAGAGCATTTT. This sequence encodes CAWSPETGPEHF.